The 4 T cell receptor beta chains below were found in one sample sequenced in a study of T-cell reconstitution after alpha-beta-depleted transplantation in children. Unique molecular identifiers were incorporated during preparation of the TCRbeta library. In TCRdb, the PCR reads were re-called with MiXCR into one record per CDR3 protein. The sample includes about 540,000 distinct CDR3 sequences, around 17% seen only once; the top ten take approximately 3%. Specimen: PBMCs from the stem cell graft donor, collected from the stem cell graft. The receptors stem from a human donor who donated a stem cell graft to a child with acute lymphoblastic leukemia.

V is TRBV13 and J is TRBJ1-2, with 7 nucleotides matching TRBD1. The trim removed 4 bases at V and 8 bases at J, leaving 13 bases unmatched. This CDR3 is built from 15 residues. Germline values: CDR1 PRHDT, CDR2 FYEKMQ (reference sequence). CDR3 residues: CASSSLNRGRGGYTF. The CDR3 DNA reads TGTGCCAGCAGCTCCCTCAATAGGGGGCGCGGAGGCTACACCTTC.

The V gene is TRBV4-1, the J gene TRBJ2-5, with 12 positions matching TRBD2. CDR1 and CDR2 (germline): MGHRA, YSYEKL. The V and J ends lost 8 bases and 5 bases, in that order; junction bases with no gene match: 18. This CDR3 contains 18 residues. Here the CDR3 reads CASRSARLAGETGETQYF. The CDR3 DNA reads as TGCGCCAGCCGATCCGCCCGACTAGCGGGGGAGACAGGGGAGACCCAGTACTTC.

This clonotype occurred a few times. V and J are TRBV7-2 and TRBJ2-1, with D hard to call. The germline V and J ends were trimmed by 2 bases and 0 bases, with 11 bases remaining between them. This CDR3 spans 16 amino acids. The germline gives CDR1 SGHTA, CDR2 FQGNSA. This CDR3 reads CASSLLASFSYNEQFF. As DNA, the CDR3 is TGTGCCAGCAGCTTATTAGCCTCCTTCTCCTACAATGAGCAGTTCTTC.

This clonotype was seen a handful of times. The CDR3 DNA follows: TGCAGTGCTAGCTATGGGACTAGCACAGATACGCAGTATTTT. Translated: CSASYGTSTDTQYF. The chain joins TRBV20-1 to TRBJ2-3, with D possibly being TRBD2 (6 bases). The V gene's germline CDR1 is DFQATT and CDR2 SNEGSKA (reference sequence). Trimming left V 3 bases short and J 0 bases short, with 10 bases between. The CDR3 has 14 residues.